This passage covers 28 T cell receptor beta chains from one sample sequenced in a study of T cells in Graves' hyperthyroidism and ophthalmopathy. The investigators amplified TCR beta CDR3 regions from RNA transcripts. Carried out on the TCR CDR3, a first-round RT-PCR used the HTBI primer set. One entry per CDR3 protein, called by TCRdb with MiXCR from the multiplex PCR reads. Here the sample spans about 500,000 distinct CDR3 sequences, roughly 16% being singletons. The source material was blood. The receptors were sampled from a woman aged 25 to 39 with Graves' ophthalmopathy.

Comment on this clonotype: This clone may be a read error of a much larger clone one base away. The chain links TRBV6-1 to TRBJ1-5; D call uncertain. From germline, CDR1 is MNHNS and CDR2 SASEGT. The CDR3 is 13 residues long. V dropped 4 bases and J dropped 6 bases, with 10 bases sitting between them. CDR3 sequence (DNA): TGTGCCAGCAGTGGTAATTTGGGTCAGCCCCAGCATTTT. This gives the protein CASSGNLGQPQHF.

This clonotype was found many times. CDR3 residues: CASSLMAGVYEQYF. The CDR3 DNA sequence: TGTGCCAGCAGTTTAATGGCGGGAGTGTACGAGCAGTACTTC. The rearrangement links TRBV12-3 or TRBV12-4 to TRBJ2-7, with 7 bases lining up with TRBD2. The CDR3 runs 14 residues. Germline trimming cut 2 bases from V and 4 bases from J; bases unmatched to any gene: 5.

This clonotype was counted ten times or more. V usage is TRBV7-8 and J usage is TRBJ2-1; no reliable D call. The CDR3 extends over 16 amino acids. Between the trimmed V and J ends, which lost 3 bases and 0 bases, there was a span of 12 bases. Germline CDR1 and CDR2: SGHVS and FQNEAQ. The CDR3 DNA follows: TGTGCCAGCAGCTTGGCTGTCGGAAGCTCCTACAATGAGCAGTTCTTC. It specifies CASSLAVGSSYNEQFF.

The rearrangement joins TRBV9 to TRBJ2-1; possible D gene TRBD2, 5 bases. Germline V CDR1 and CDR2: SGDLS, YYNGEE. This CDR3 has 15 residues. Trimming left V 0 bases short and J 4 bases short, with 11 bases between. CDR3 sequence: CASSVGSAEYNEQFF. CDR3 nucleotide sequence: TGTGCCAGCAGCGTAGGGTCAGCGGAATACAATGAGCAGTTCTTC.

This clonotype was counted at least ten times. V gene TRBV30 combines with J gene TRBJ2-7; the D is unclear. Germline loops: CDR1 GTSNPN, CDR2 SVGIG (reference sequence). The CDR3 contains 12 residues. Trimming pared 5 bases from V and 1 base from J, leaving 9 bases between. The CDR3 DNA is TGTGCCTGGGGGAAAGCGTCCTACGAGCAGTACTTC. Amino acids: CAWGKASYEQYF.

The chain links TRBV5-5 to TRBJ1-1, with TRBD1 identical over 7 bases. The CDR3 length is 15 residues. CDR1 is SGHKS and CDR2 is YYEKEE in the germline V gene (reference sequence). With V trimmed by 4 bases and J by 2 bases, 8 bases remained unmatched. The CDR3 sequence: CASSRSGTDNTEAFF. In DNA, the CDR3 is TGTGCCAGCAGCCGATCCGGGACAGACAACACTGAAGCTTTCTTT.

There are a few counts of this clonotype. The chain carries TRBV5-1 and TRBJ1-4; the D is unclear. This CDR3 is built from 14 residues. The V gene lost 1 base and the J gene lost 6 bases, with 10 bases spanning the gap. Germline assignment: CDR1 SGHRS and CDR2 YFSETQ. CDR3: CASSLSPGDEKLFF. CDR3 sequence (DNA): TGCGCCAGCAGCTTGTCGCCGGGTGATGAAAAACTGTTTTTT.

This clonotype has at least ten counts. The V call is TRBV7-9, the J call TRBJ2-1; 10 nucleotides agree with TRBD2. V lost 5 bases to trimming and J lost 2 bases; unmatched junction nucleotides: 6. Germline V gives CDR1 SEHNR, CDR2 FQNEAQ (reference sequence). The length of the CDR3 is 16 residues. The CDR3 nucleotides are TGTGCCAGCAGCAGGACTAGCGGAGACCCCTACAATGAGCAGTTCTTC. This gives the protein CASSRTSGDPYNEQFF.

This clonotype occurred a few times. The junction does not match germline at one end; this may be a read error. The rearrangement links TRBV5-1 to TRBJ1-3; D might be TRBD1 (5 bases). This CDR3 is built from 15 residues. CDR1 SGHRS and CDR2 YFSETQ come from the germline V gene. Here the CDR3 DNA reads TGTGCCAGCAGCGTGGGGACGGGGTTCAGAAACACCATATATTTT. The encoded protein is CASSVGTGFRNTIYF.

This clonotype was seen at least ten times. CDR3 coding DNA: TGTGCCAGCAGGTCAGAATTAGGCACAGATACGCAGTATTTT. It specifies CASRSELGTDTQYF. The J gene is TRBJ2-3, the V gene TRBV28; the D is unclear. The CDR3 is made up of 14 amino acids. V dropped 6 bases and J dropped 1 base, with 11 bases sitting between them. CDR1 and CDR2 from the germline V gene are MDHEN and SYDVKM.

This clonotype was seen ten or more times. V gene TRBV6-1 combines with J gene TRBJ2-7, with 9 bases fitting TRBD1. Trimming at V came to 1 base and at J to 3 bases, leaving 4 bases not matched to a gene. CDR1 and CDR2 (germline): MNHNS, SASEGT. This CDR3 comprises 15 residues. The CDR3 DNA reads TGTGCCAGCAGTGAAGGTTTGACAGGGGGCTACGAGCAGTACTTC. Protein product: CASSEGLTGGYEQYF.

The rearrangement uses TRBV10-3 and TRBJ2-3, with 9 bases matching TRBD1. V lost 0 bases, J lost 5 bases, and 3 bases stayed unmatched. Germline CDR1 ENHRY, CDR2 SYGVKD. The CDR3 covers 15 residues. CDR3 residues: CAISESTGGRDTQYF. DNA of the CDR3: TGTGCCATCAGTGAGTCAACAGGGGGCCGAGATACGCAGTATTTT.

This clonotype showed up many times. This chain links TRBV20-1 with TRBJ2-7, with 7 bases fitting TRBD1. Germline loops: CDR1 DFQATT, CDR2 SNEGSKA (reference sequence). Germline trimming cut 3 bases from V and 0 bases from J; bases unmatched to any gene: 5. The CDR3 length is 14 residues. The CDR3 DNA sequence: TGCAGTGCTAGCCGGACAGGAGGCTCCTACGAGCAGTACTTC. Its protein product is CSASRTGGSYEQYF.

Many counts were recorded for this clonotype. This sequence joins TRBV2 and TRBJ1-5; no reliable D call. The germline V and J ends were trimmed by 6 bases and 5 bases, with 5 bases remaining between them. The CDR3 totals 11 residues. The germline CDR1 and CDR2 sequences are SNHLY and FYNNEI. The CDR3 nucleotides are TGTGCCAGCAGGATTGATCAGCCCCAGCATTTT. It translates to CASRIDQPQHF. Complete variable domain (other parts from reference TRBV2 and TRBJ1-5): EPEVTQTPSHQVTQMGQEVILRCVPISNHLYFYWYRQILGQKVEFLVSFYNNEISEKSEIFDDQFSVERPDGSNFTLKIRSTKLEDSAMYFCASRIDQPQHFGDGTRLSIL.

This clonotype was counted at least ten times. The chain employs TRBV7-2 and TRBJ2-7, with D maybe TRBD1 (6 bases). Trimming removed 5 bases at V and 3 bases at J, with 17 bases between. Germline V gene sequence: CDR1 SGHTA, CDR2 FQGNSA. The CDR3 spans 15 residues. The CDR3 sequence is CASSPTGAALYEQYF. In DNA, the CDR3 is TGTGCCAGCAGCCCGACAGGAGCAGCTCTCTACGAGCAGTACTTC.

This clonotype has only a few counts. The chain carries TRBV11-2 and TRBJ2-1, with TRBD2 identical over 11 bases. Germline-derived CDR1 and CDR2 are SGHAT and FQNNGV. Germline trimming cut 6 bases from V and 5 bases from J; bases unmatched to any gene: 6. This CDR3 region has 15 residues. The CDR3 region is CASSLLAGAHNEQFF. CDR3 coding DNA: TGTGCCAGCAGTCTACTAGCGGGGGCCCACAATGAGCAGTTCTTC. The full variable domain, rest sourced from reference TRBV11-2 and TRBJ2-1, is EAGVAQSPRYKIIEKRQSVAFWCNPISGHATLYWYQQILGQGPKLLIQFQNNGVVDDSQLPKDRFSAERLKGVDSTLKIQPAKLEDSAVYLCASSLLAGAHNEQFFGPGTRLTVL.

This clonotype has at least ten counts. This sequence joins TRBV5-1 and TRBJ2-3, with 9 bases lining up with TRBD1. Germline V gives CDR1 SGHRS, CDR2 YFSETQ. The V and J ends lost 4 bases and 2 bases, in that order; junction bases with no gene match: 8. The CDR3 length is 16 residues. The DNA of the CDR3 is TGCGCCAGCAGCAAAGAGACAGGGGGATCCACAGATACGCAGTATTTT. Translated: CASSKETGGSTDTQYF.

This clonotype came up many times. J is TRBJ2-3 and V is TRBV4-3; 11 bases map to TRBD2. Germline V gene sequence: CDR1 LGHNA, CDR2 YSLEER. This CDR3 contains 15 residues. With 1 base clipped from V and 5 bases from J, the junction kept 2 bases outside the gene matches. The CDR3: CASSQVLAGGDTQYF. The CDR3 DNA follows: TGCGCCAGCAGCCAAGTTCTAGCGGGAGGAGATACGCAGTATTTT.

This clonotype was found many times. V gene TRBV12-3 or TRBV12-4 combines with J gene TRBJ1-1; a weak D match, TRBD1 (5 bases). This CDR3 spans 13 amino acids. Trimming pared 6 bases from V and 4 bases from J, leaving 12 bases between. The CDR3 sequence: CASSHPGSTEAFF. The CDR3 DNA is TGTGCCAGCAGCCATCCAGGGAGCACTGAAGCTTTCTTT.

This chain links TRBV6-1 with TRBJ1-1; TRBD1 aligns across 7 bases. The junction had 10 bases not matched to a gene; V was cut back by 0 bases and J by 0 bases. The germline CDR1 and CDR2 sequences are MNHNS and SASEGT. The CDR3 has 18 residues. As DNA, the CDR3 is TGTGCCAGCAGTGAAGCGGTGCGGGATCAGGGGGTGAACACTGAAGCTTTCTTT. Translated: CASSEAVRDQGVNTEAFF.

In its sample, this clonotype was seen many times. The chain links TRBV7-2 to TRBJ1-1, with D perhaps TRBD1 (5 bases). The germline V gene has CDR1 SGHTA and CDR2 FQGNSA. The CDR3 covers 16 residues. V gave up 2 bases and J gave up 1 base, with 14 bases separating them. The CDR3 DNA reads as TGTGCCAGCAGCTTACGCTCAGGGCAAGAGAACACTGAAGCTTTCTTT. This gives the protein CASSLRSGQENTEAFF.

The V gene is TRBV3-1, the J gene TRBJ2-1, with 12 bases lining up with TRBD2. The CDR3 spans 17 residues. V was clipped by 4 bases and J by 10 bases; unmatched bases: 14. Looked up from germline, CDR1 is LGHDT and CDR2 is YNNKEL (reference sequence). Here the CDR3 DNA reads TGTGCCAGCAGCCGCTCCCCGGGACTAGCGGGCGCGAGGGAGCAGTTCTTC. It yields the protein CASSRSPGLAGAREQFF.

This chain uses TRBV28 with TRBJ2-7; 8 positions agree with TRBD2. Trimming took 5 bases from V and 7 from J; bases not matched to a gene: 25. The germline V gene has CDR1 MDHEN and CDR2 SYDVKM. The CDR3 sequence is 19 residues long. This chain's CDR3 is CASSQIPGGGPKKKREQYF. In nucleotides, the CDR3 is TGTGCCAGCAGTCAAATCCCGGGGGGGGGCCCCAAAAAAAAGAGGGAGCAGTACTTC.

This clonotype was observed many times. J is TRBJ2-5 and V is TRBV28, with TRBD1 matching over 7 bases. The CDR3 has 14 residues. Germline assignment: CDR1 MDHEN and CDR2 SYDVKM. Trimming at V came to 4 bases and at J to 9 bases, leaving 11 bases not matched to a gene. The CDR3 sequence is CASSSSNKGGAQYF. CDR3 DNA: TGTGCCAGCAGTTCCTCCAATAAAGGGGGCGCCCAGTACTTC.

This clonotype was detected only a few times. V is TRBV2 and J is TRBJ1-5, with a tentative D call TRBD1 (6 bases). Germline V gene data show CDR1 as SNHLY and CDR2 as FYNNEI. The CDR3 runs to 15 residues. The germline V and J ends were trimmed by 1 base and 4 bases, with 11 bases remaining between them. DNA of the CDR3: TGTGCCAGCAGTGAAGATTACAGGGTGAATCAGCCCCAGCATTTT. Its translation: CASSEDYRVNQPQHF.

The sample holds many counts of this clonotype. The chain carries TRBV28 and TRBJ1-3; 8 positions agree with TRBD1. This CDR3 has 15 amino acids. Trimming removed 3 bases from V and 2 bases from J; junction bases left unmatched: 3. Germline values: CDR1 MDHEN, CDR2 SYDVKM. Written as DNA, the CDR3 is TGTGCCAGCAGTTTCAGGACAGGGACTGGAAACACCATATATTTT. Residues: CASSFRTGTGNTIYF.

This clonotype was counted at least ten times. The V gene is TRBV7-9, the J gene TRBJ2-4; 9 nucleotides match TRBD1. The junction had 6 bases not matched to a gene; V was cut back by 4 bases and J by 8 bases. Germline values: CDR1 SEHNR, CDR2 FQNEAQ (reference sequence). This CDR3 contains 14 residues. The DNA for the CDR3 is TGTGCCAGCAGCTCAGGGACAGGGCAGTACATTCAGTACTTC. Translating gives CASSSGTGQYIQYF.

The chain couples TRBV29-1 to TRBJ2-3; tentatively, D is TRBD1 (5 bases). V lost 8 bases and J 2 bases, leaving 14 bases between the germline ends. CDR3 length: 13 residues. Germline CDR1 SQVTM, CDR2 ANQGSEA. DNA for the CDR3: TGCAGCCCACGACAGAGATCCACAGATACGCAGTATTTT. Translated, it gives CSPRQRSTDTQYF.